This TCR beta chain was observed in a study of T cells in Graves' hyperthyroidism and ophthalmopathy. Notes on the study in general: In the blood, most expanded thyroid clonotypes above 0.001 appeared as well.

The CDR3 regions of TCR beta were amplified from RNA transcripts. Initially, a first-round RT-PCR of the TCR CDR3 employed the HTBI primer set. TCRdb itself ran the multiplex PCR reads through MiXCR, one entry per CDR3 protein. In the table there are around 280,000 distinct CDR3 sequences, about an eighth of which are singletons. This clonotype has ten or more counts. As yet, its antigen is unknown. With 7 bases removed from V and 6 bases from J, the gap between germline ends came to 16 bases. The length of the CDR3 is 14 residues. Germline V gene lookup returns CDR1 MDHEN and CDR2 SYDVKM. Orbital computed tomography, thyroid ultrasound, serum thyroxine and TRAb, and clinical symptoms together informed the diagnoses.

The sample consisted of blood. The chain combines TRBV28 with TRBJ1-5, with D possibly matching TRBD1 (5 bases). The source is a woman aged 30 to 39 with Graves' hyperthyroidism that later progressed to Graves' ophthalmopathy. The CDR3 spells CASTSMLGVQPQHF. The CDR3 coding sequence is TGTGCCAGCACCTCTATGTTAGGGGTTCAGCCCCAGCATTTT.